The rows below give T cell receptor beta chains drawn from one sample of a study of PD-1 blockade in classical Hodgkin lymphoma. TCRdb's copy holds only in-frame clones and misses some; the assay was immunoSEQ multiplex PCR. The table shows 13,000 or so clones, with 82% occurring only once. Source: peripheral blood mononuclear cells (PBMCs), taken at baseline. The origin of the receptors is a human donor with classical Hodgkin lymphoma. CDR3s include the opening cysteine and the closing phenylalanine or tryptophan. Fields, in order: V gene, clone size, J gene, D gene, CDR3 DNA, CDR3 protein. D genes are given only for firm matches. The size entry is marked missing in some rows and otherwise reads once, few, many or a size class.

TRBV6-6	-	TRBJ2-7	-	TGTGCCAGCAGTACTCAAGGCCCAAACCGCTACGAGCAGTACTTC	CASSTQGPNRYEQYF
TRBV25-1	-	TRBJ2-7	-	TGTGCCAGCAGTGACGGGTATAAGCAGTACTTC	CASSDGYKQYF
TRBV6-1	once	TRBJ2-3	TRBD1	TGTGCCAGCAGTGAAGAGGGACAGAGCACAGATACGCAGTATTTT	CASSEEGQSTDTQYF
TRBV4-3	-	TRBJ2-5	-	TGCGCCAGCAGCCAAGAAGCCTGGAGAGAGACCCAGTACTTC	CASSQEAWRETQYF
TRBV30	-	TRBJ2-5	-	TGTGCCTGGAGTCGACGACAGGGGAGGGGGGGCCTTGGAGAGACCCAGTACTTC	CAWSRRQGRGGLGETQYF
TRBV12-5	-	TRBJ2-2	-	TGTGCTAGTGGTGGACTCGGACTGGGGAACACCGGGGAGCTGTTTTTT	CASGGLGLGNTGELFF
TRBV6-6	-	TRBJ2-1	-	TGTGCCAGCAATCCTAGCTCCTACAATGAGCAGTTCTTC	CASNPSSYNEQFF
TRBV5-6	-	TRBJ2-5	-	TGTGCCAGCAGCTTAAAAAGGGCCCAAGAGACCCAGTACTTC	CASSLKRAQETQYF
TRBV5-1	-	TRBJ2-7	-	TGCGCCAGCAGCCCATTGGGCCGGGGGAAAGGGGACGCCGAGGAGCAGTACTTC	CASSPLGRGKGDAEEQYF
TRBV27	once	TRBJ1-6	TRBD1	TGTGCCAGCAGTTGGTTGGACAGGGGGTCTAATTCACCCCTCCACTTT	CASSWLDRGSNSPLHF
TRBV10-3	-	TRBJ1-5	-	TGTGCCATCAGTGAGTCTGAGTTTAGCAATCAGCCCCAGCATTTT	CAISESEFSNQPQHF
TRBV27	-	TRBJ2-3	-	TGTGCCAGCAGTTTACGACTAGCTGGGCAGGGGGCGGCCCGGGTTAGCACAGATACGCAGTATTTT	CASSLRLAGQGAARVSTDTQYF
TRBV18	once	TRBJ2-7	-	TGTGCCAGCTCACCTTACACCCAACAGGCGTCCTACGAGCAGTACTTC	CASSPYTQQASYEQYF
TRBV11-2	-	TRBJ2-7	TRBD2	TGTGCCAGCAGCCCCCTAGCGGGGGGTTACGAGCAGTACTTC	CASSPLAGGYEQYF
TRBV27	-	TRBJ2-5	TRBD2	TGTGCCAGCAGTTCCCTTACCGTTACTAGCGGGGCACAAGAGACCCAGTACTTC	CASSSLTVTSGAQETQYF
TRBV4-1	-	TRBJ2-3	TRBD2	TGCGCCAGCAGCCAAGAGCACCCCTTGACTAGCGGCACAGATACGCAGTATTTT	CASSQEHPLTSGTDTQYF
TRBV5-1	-	TRBJ1-5	-	TGCGCCAGCAGCTTGGACAGGAACGGACAGCCCCAGCATTTT	CASSLDRNGQPQHF
TRBV2	-	TRBJ2-1	-	TGTGCCAGCAGTGAAGTCTCTTACAATGAGCAGTTCTTC	CASSEVSYNEQFF
TRBV6-1	-	TRBJ2-7	TRBD1	TGTGCCAGCAGTGGACAGGGTTACGAGCAGTACTTC	CASSGQGYEQYF
TRBV30	once	TRBJ1-5	-	TGTGCCTGTGGGGAGGATCAGCCCCAGCATTTT	CACGEDQPQHF
TRBV5-1	-	TRBJ2-2	TRBD2	TGCGCCAGCAGCTTGGAGGGCGGGGGGTATGCCGGGGAGCTGTTTTTT	CASSLEGGGYAGELFF
TRBV7-9	-	TRBJ2-7	-	TGTGCCAGCAGCTTTTTTACACAGGGCTACGAGCAGTACTTC	CASSFFTQGYEQYF
TRBV14	-	TRBJ1-4	-	TGTGCCAGCAGCCAAGACTTGTGGCCCGAAAATGAAAAACTGTTTTTT	CASSQDLWPENEKLFF
TRBV7-8	once	TRBJ2-3	-	TGTGCCAGCAGCTTAGCGACGACACAGGGCGCAGATACGCAGTATTTT	CASSLATTQGADTQYF
TRBV10-3	-	TRBJ1-2	-	TGTGCCATCAGTGAGTCGGTCGGGAGGTTCGGAGCCCATGGCTACACCTTC	CAISESVGRFGAHGYTF
TRBV7-2	-	TRBJ2-2	-	TGTGCCAGCATCCTAACGAAGAACACCGGGGAGCTGTTTTTT	CASILTKNTGELFF
TRBV19	-	TRBJ2-5	TRBD1	TGTGCCAGTAGTATAAAGGGACAGGGAAAGCAAGAGACCCAGTACTTC	CASSIKGQGKQETQYF
TRBV29-1	-	TRBJ2-5	-	TGCAGCGTTCCGGGGGCGGTGGAGACCCAGTACTTC	CSVPGAVETQYF
TRBV5-6	-	TRBJ2-5	-	TGTGCCAGCAATCACCAGGGCGTCCAAGAGACCCAGTACTTC	CASNHQGVQETQYF
TRBV30	-	TRBJ2-5	-	TGTGCCTGGAGTGTAGAGCAGGGGCGAGAGACCCAGTACTTC	CAWSVEQGRETQYF
TRBV28	-	TRBJ1-1	-	TGTGCCAGCAGCCCAGGGAATAGGAACACTGGAGCTTTCTTT	CASSPGNRNTGAFF
TRBV5-1	-	TRBJ1-4	TRBD1	TGCGCCAGCAGTGCCACAGGGGGCATAAGTGAAAAACTGTTTTTT	CASSATGGISEKLFF
TRBV15	once	TRBJ2-3	-	TGTGCCACCAGCAGAGGCAATGGGGGAGATACGCAGTATTTT	CATSRGNGGDTQYF
TRBV5-1	-	TRBJ2-5	-	TGCGCCAGCAGCTTGGCCCGGGGGGCCGGGACCCAGTACTTC	CASSLARGAGTQYF
TRBV27	few	TRBJ2-7	TRBD2	TGTGCCAGCAGGGCCCCGGGACTAGCATCCCACGAGCAGTACTTC	CASRAPGLASHEQYF
TRBV2	-	TRBJ2-7	-	TGTGCCAGCAGCCTCATCCCCTGGGAGCAGTACTTC	CASSLIPWEQYF
TRBV9	-	TRBJ2-7	TRBD1	TGTGCCAGCAGCGGACAGGGGTCCCCCACCTACGAGCAGTACTTC	CASSGQGSPTYEQYF
TRBV30	-	TRBJ1-2	-	TGTGCCCGAGCCGACTATGGCTACACCTTC	CARADYGYTF
TRBV18	few	TRBJ2-3	TRBD1	TGTGCCAGCTCACCGAGACAGGGGTCTGCCGATACGCAGTATTTT	CASSPRQGSADTQYF
TRBV15	once	TRBJ2-1	TRBD2	TGTGCCACCAAGAGCGGGAGGGCCTACAATGAGCAGTTCTTC	CATKSGRAYNEQFF
TRBV19	-	TRBJ2-7	TRBD1	TGTGCCAGTAGTATAGGAGGGACAGCCGCCTACGAGCAGTACTTC	CASSIGGTAAYEQYF
TRBV28	-	TRBJ1-4	-	TGTGCCAGCAGGGGGACGGGTTTTAAACTGTTTTTT	CASRGTGFKLFF
TRBV18	-	TRBJ2-7	TRBD2	TGTGCCAGCTCACCTATTAGCGGGGGGACCTACGAGCAGTACTTC	CASSPISGGTYEQYF
TRBV27	-	TRBJ1-1	TRBD1	TGTGCCAGCAGCATACAGGGGCGGTGGACTGAAGCTTTCTTT	CASSIQGRWTEAFF
TRBV4-1	-	TRBJ1-2	-	TGCGCCAGCAGCCAAGATGAAGTCGGCAGGAGGTATAAGGGCTACACCTTC	CASSQDEVGRRYKGYTF
TRBV28	-	TRBJ2-2	-	TGTGCCAGCAGTTTATGGGGCGGGGAGCTGTTTTTT	CASSLWGGELFF
TRBV2	-	TRBJ2-7	-	TGTGCCAGCATGAGAGACAGCAATTACGAGCAGTACTTC	CASMRDSNYEQYF
TRBV2	few	TRBJ1-1	-	TGTGCCAGCAGGTTGGGACGGATGAACACTGAAGCTTTCTTT	CASRLGRMNTEAFF
TRBV6-5	-	TRBJ1-2	TRBD1	TGTGCCAGCAGTTCTACCGGGACAGGGGGCGAAGGCTACACCTTC	CASSSTGTGGEGYTF
TRBV6-1	-	TRBJ2-1	TRBD2	TGTGCCACCATGACTAGCGGTTGGGACAATGAGCAGTTCTTC	CATMTSGWDNEQFF
TRBV18	-	TRBJ2-5	TRBD1	TGTGCCAGCTCACCTCAACAGGGGATACAAGAGACCCAGTACTTC	CASSPQQGIQETQYF